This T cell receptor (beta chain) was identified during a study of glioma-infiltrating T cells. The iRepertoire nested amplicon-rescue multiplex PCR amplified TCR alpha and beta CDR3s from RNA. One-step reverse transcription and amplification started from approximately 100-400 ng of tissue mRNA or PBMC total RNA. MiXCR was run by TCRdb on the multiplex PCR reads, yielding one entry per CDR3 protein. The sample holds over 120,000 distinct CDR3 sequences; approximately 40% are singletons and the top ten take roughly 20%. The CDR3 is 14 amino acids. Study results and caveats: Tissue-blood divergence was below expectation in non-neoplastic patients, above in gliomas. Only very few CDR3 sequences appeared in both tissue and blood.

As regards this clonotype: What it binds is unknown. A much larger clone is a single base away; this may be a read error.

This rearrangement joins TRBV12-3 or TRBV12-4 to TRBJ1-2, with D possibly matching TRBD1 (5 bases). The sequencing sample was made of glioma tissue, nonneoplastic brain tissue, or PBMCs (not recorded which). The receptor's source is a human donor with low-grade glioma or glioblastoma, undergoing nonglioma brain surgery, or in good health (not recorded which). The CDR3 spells CAGSSSGRDYGYTF. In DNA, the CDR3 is TGTGCCGGCAGTTCATCAGGGAGAGACTATGGCTACACCTTC.